This T cell receptor beta chain emerged from a study of blood T cell repertoires in COVID-19. Study in general: Whether acute or convalescent, the COVID-19 samples came from the United States, Italy and Spain. PBMCs, B-cell-depleted T cells, or T cells provided the cDNA or gDNA that made up the material.

Original analysis: Amplifying reference gene primers gave estimates of nucleated cell counts. TCRdb's copy holds only in-frame clones and misses some; the assay was immunoSEQ multiplex PCR. V and J calls plus clone size are reproduced from that table; the DNA served to infer D and trimming. The sample contains about 99,000 clones, around nine tenths of which appear only once. Germline V gene sequence: CDR1 MDHEN, CDR2 SYDVKM. This CDR3 has 16 amino acids. The junction had 7 bases not matched to a gene; V was cut back by 6 bases and J by 0 bases. The chain recombines TRBV28 with TRBJ2-1, with 8 bases matching TRBD2. The receptor comes from an elderly woman in a cohort sampled during active COVID-19. The sample was peripheral blood. The CDR3 bases are TGTGCCAGCAGCTCGTCAGGGACTAGCTCCTACAATGAGCAGTTCTTC. It codes for CASSSSGTSSYNEQFF.